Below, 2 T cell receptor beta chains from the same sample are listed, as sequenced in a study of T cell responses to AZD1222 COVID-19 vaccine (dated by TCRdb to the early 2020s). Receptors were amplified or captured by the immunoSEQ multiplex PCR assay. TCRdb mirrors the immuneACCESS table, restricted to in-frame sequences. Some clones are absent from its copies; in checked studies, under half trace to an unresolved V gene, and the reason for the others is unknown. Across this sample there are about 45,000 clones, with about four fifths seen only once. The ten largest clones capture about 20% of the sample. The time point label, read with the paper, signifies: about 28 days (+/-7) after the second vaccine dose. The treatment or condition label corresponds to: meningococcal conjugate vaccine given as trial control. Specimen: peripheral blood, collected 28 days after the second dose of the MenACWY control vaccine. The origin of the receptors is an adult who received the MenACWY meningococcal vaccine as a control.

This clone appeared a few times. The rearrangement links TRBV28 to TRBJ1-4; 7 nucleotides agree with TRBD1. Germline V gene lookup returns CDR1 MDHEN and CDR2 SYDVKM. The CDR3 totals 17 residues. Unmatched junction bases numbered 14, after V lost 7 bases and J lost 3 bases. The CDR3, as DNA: TGTGCCAGCACCCCGGACAGGTGGGGCTTTGCTAATGAAAAACTGTTTTTT. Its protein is CASTPDRWGFANEKLFF. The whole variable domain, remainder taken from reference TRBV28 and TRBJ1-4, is DVKVTQSSRYLVKRTGEKVFLECVQDMDHENMFWYRQDPGLGLRLIYFSYDVKMKEKGDIPEGYSVSREKKERFSLILESASTNQTSMYLCASTPDRWGFANEKLFFGSGTQLSVL.

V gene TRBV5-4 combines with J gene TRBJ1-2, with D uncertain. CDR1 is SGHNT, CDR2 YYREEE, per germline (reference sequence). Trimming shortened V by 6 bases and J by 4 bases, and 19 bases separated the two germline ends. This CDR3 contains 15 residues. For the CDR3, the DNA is TGTGCCAGCACCCTGAGGGAGGGCCTGAGCTATGGCTACACCTTC. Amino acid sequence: CASTLREGLSYGYTF.